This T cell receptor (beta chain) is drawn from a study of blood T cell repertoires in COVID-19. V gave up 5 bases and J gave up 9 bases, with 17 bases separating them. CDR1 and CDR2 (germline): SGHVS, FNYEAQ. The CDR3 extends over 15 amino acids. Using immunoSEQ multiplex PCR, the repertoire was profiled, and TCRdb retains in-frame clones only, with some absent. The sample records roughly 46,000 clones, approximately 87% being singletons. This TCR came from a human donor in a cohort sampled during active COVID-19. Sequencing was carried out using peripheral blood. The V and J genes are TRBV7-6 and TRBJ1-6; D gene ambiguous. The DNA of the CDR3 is TGTGCCAGCAGCGCCGACGGGGATCTACTTTCACCCCTCCACTTT. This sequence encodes CASSADGDLLSPLHF.